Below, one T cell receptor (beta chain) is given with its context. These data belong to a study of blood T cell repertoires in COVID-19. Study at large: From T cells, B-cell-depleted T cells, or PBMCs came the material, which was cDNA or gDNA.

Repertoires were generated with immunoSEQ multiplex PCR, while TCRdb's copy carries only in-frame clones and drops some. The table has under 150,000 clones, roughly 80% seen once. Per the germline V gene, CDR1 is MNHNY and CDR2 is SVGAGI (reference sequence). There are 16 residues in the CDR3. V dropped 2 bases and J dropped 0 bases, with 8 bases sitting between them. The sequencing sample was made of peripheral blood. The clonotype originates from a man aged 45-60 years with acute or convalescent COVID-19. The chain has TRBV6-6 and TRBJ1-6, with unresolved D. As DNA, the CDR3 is TGTGCCAGCAGTTACGGTACCAGCTCCTATAATTCACCCCTCCACTTT. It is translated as CASSYGTSSYNSPLHF.